One sample yielded the 16 T cell receptor beta chains listed below, sequenced in a study of somatic mutations in cytotoxic T cells in rheumatoid arthritis (dated by TCRdb to 2016 to 2017). Library preparation used the immunoSEQ multiplex PCR assay. TCRdb retrieved this table from immuneACCESS and kept in-frame rearrangements only. Not all clones are present; in checked studies, unresolved V genes account for under half, and no reason is known for the remainder. The sample table records tens of thousands of clones; around 90% of these occur just once. About 10% of the sample belongs to the ten largest clones. The sequenced sample was CD8+ T cells sorted from blood. The source is an adult with rheumatoid arthritis.

The rearrangement joins TRBV4-1 to TRBJ2-7; D remains ambiguous. CDR3 size: 12 residues. Germline CDR1 is MGHRA and CDR2 is YSYEKL. The V gene lost 4 bases and the J gene lost 5 bases, with 9 bases spanning the gap. CDR3 in DNA: TGCGCCAGCAGCCTCGAGGCTGACGAGCAGTACTTC. It encodes CASSLEADEQYF.

The J gene is TRBJ2-1, the V gene TRBV7-9; D may correspond to TRBD1 or TRBD2 (5 bases each). CDR3 length: 17 residues. V was trimmed by 3 bases and J by 9 bases, leaving 24 bases between them. Germline lookup yields CDR1 SEHNR and CDR2 FQNEAQ (reference sequence). CDR3 DNA: TGTGCCAGCAGCTTTTCCCCGCAGGGAGCCCAGGGTCGTGAGCAGTTCTTC. Amino acid sequence: CASSFSPQGAQGREQFF.

The chain has TRBV5-6 and TRBJ2-7; no definite D call. The V end lost 4 bases, the J end lost 7 bases, and 9 bases lay between the germline ends. The CDR3 spans 11 residues. Germline loops: CDR1 SGHDT, CDR2 YYEEEE. CDR3 nucleotides: TGTGCCAGCAGCCTGAGCGAAGAGCAGTACTTC. Its protein product is CASSLSEEQYF.

The chain recombines TRBV27 with TRBJ2-1; the match to TRBD2 covers 7 bases. V gave up 0 bases and J gave up 6 bases; unmatched junction bases: 2. Germline V lookup: CDR1 MNHEY, CDR2 SMNVEV (reference sequence). This CDR3 has 14 amino acids. The DNA for the CDR3 is TGTGCCAGCAGTTTATCTCCTAGCGGCAATGAGCAGTTCTTC. Translation: CASSLSPSGNEQFF.

The V call is TRBV18, the J call TRBJ1-6; D might be TRBD1 (5 bases). Germline V gene data show CDR1 as KGHSH and CDR2 as LQKENI. The V gene lost 5 bases and the J gene lost 4 bases, with 15 bases spanning the gap. CDR3 length equals 16 residues. CDR3 DNA: TGTGCCAGCTCAGACGAACAGGACCCTTATAATTCACCCCTCCACTTT. This codes for CASSDEQDPYNSPLHF.

The J gene is TRBJ2-1, the V gene TRBV4-2; D unresolved. This CDR3 is 14 amino acids long. V was shortened by 0 bases and J by 4 bases, with 7 bases between the two germline ends. Germline-derived CDR1 and CDR2 are LGHNA and YNFKEQ. CDR3 DNA: TGTGCCAGCAGCCAAGACGACTTTTACAATGAGCAGTTCTTC. Translation gives CASSQDDFYNEQFF.

This chain links TRBV5-6 with TRBJ2-7; D remains ambiguous. Trimming took off 2 bases at V and 2 bases at J, with 17 bases between the two ends. There are 16 residues in the CDR3. CDR1 and CDR2 (germline): SGHDT, YYEEEE. CDR3 nucleotide sequence: TGTGCCAGCAGCTTAAGAGGAAACACCCCAACCTACGAGCAGTACTTC. Its translation is CASSLRGNTPTYEQYF.

V usage is TRBV7-8 and J usage is TRBJ2-7, with TRBD2 as a possible D gene (6 bases). Trimming took off 5 bases at V and 3 bases at J, with 14 bases between the two ends. The CDR3 contains 14 residues. Germline loops: CDR1 SGHVS, CDR2 FQNEAQ. CDR3 nucleotides: TGTGCCAGCAGCCCCAGGGACTCTATCTACGAGCAGTACTTC. Its translation: CASSPRDSIYEQYF.

This chain connects TRBV5-1 to TRBJ2-7, with D unclear. The CDR3 loop spans 14 amino acids. V was clipped by 4 bases and J by 0 bases, with 11 bases between them. Germline V gene data show CDR1 as SGHRS and CDR2 as YFSETQ. The CDR3 region has the DNA TGCGCCAGCAGCCCTACCGGTTTCTCCTACGAGCAGTACTTC. Translated, it gives CASSPTGFSYEQYF.

This sequence joins TRBV7-6 and TRBJ2-2, with TRBD2 matching 8 bases. With V trimmed by 4 bases and J by 3 bases, 7 bases remained unmatched. The CDR3 covers 16 residues. From germline, CDR1 is SGHVS and CDR2 FNYEAQ. The CDR3 nucleotides are TGTGCCAGCAGCTCCCCCGGGAGGGGCGACACCGGGGAGCTGTTTTTT. Its protein is CASSSPGRGDTGELFF.

This chain links TRBV5-5 with TRBJ1-4; tentative D call: TRBD1 (6 bases). The germline V gene encodes CDR1 SGHKS and CDR2 YYEKEE (reference sequence). V lost 0 bases, J lost 2 bases, and 11 bases lay in between. This CDR3 region has 16 residues. In nucleotides, the CDR3 is TGTGCCAGCAGCTTGGCCAGGGGTGAGACTAATGAAAAACTGTTTTTT. Protein sequence: CASSLARGETNEKLFF.

This chain links TRBV7-6 with TRBJ2-7; possibly TRBD2 for D (5 bases). Trimming removed 4 bases from V and 1 base from J, with 8 bases in between. Germline V gene lookup returns CDR1 SGHVS and CDR2 FNYEAQ. The CDR3 totals 13 residues. The CDR3: CASSSGLSYEQYF. In DNA form, the CDR3 reads TGTGCCAGCAGCTCCGGACTGTCCTACGAGCAGTACTTC.

CDR3 amino acids: CASSPDTALMQYF. CDR3 bases: TGTGCCAGTAGTCCCGACACTGCCTTGATGCAGTATTTT. The gene calls are TRBV19 and TRBJ2-3; no firm D call. The CDR3 is made up of 13 amino acids. The germline gives CDR1 LNHDA, CDR2 SQIVND (reference sequence). Trimming shortened V by 5 bases and J by 11 bases, and 17 bases separated the two germline ends.

A note on this clone: The germline gene is not matched at one end of the junction; a read error may be the cause. The CDR3 reads CSVEGGNTGELFF. CDR3 bases: TGCAGCGTAGAAGGGGGGAACACCGGGGAGCTGTTTTTT. The J gene is TRBJ2-2, the V gene TRBV29-1; D perhaps matches TRBD1 (6 bases). The length of the CDR3 is 13 residues. Germline V CDR1 and CDR2: SQVTM, ANQGSEA.

The chain couples TRBV7-2 to TRBJ2-3, with D unresolved. Between the trimmed V and J ends, which lost 5 bases and 2 bases, there was a span of 5 bases. CDR3 length: 12 residues. The V gene's germline CDR1 is SGHTA and CDR2 FQGNSA. CDR3 coding DNA: TGTGCCAGCAGCGTTAACACAGATACGCAGTATTTT. Its translation: CASSVNTDTQYF.

V gene TRBV7-2 combines with J gene TRBJ2-3; the D gene is possibly TRBD2 (8 bases). Trimming took 3 bases from V and 2 from J, leaving 12 bases between them. The germline gives CDR1 SGHTA, CDR2 FQGNSA. The CDR3 runs 15 residues. The CDR3 DNA is TGTGCCAGCAGCTTTAGCGGGACAGACACAGATACGCAGTATTTT. Protein: CASSFSGTDTDTQYF.